This T cell receptor beta chain was recorded in a study of T cell changes during pregnancy in multiple sclerosis. The table came from immunoSEQ multiplex PCR; TCRdb's copy has only in-frame clones and leaves some out. The table includes 83,000 or so clones, about 94% detected once. The germline V gene encodes CDR1 MDHEN and CDR2 SYDVKM. This CDR3 has 14 residues. The V and J ends lost 1 base and 8 bases respectively, with 14 bases between them. V gene TRBV28 combines with J gene TRBJ1-2; TRBD1 is a possible D gene (6 bases). The clonotype comes from a female donor in good health, enrolled as a control in a pregnancy study. The source material was peripheral blood, sampled after pregnancy. The CDR3 DNA sequence: TGTGCCAGCAGTTTATCAGGGGTGTACATCGGCTACACCTTC. Its protein product is CASSLSGVYIGYTF.